A selection of T cell receptor beta chains follows, all from one sample in a study of blood T cells in healthy people across ages. TCRdb itself ran the 5' RACE reads through MiXCR, one entry per CDR3 protein. The repertoire includes about 680,000 distinct CDR3 sequences, 49% of them detected once, and about a third sits in the top ten. The sequenced sample was blood. These TCRs come from a woman in her fifties or sixties in good health. The conserved cysteine and the conserved F or W are not part of the CDR3 here.

V gene | CDR3 protein
TRBV20-1 | SARRHQTNEQF
TRBV29-1 | SVELGQRSYNEQF
TRBV15 | ATSTSRAGPGAYEQY
TRBV4-3 | ASSQDLVGKNTGELF
TRBV6-1 | ASSERASGSNYNEQF
TRBV9 | ASSVACGGPKLEQGYEQY
TRBV28 | ASSTSRASTETQY
TRBV7-2 | ASTPTAGTGYEQY
TRBV6-2/TRBV6-3 | ASSYPRAGASEQY
TRBV10-3 | AIGLGTGETNYGYT
TRBV7-8 | ASSLDTMSTEAF
TRBV7-2 | ASSLSSGVETQY
TRBV11-1 | ASSLGRRYNEQF
TRBV27 | ASSLGGAHTYEQY
TRBV15 | ATSRDEGREQY
TRBV7-2 | ASSQDRVRQF
TRBV20-1 | SARSTSGRNFEQF
TRBV3-1 | ASSQGMETQY
TRBV12-3/TRBV12-4 | ASRSTGGRGELF
TRBV19 | ASSNGLAGAHEQF
TRBV11-3 | ASSFYSGEQF
TRBV15 | ATSRGSVSLTDTQY
TRBV2 | ASTREAGEETQY
TRBV20-1 | SASRSKTEAF
TRBV27 | ASSLWDRFSYEQY
TRBV29-1 | SVEDSRNGYT
TRBV29-1 | SVAHSGRGNEQF
TRBV20-1 | SARDRRGRETQY
TRBV7-8 | ASSPRTGGMYEQY
TRBV11-1 | ASSEVAGVYNEQY
TRBV4-2 | ASSQVVAGGDNEQF
TRBV7-6 | ASSPELLYNEQF
TRBV5-1 | ASSSGFTNEKLF
TRBV9 | ASSAQGGVYNEQF
TRBV3-1 | ASSHGTGPSYEQY
TRBV12-3/TRBV12-4 | ASIPGGSADNEQF
TRBV28 | ASRQQGAGDRETQY
TRBV7-9 | ASSAQGSTEAF
TRBV20-1 | SAPRGGDSYNGQF